Presented here are 8 T cell receptor beta chains from one specimen sequenced in a study of T cell responses to AZD1222 COVID-19 vaccine. Sequenced by immunoSEQ multiplex PCR; TCRdb stores in-frame clones only, minus some. The table has around 160,000 clones, 88% seen once. Sequencing used peripheral blood, obtained on day 0 of AZD1222 vaccination. The origin of the receptors is an adult in good health.

The J gene is TRBJ1-1, the V gene TRBV6-5, with D possibly being TRBD1 (6 bases). V gave up 10 bases and J gave up 4 bases, with 19 bases separating them. Germline lookup yields CDR1 MNHEY and CDR2 SVGAGI. The CDR3 consists of 14 residues. The CDR3 nucleotides read TGTGCCAACGGGGGCAGGGTGGTAGGCACTGAAGCTTTCTTT. Amino acid sequence: CANGGRVVGTEAFF.

The genes are TRBV7-9 and TRBJ1-2, with 10 positions matching TRBD1. J was trimmed by 3 bases and V by 2 bases; bases with no gene match: 3. The CDR3 is made up of 15 amino acids. Germline-derived CDR1 and CDR2 are SEHNR and FQNEAQ (reference sequence). The CDR3 spells CASSLRQGADYGYTF. CDR3 bases: TGTGCCAGCAGCTTAAGACAGGGGGCGGACTATGGCTACACCTTC.

The chain uses TRBV24-1 and TRBJ1-4; D unresolved. The CDR3 sequence is 14 residues long. The germline CDR1 and CDR2 sequences are KGHDR and SFDVKD. The V and J ends lost 5 bases and 8 bases respectively, with 14 bases between them. DNA for the CDR3: TGTGCCACCAGTGGGAAGGCGAGCGGGGAAAAACTGTTTTTT. Protein sequence: CATSGKASGEKLFF.

This CDR3 is CASRRAYQETQYF. CDR3 in DNA: TGTGCCAGCAGGAGGGCGTACCAAGAGACCCAGTACTTC. V usage is TRBV6-5 and J usage is TRBJ2-5, with a weak D call TRBD2 (5 bases). Trimming removed 6 bases from V and 0 bases from J, with 8 bases in between. In germline, CDR1 is MNHEY, CDR2 SVGAGI. The CDR3 extends over 13 amino acids.

The chain uses TRBV28 and TRBJ1-6; 7 bases agree with TRBD1. Germline CDR1 reads MDHEN; CDR2 reads SYDVKM. This CDR3 is built from 13 residues. The junction had 5 bases not matched to a gene; V was cut back by 10 bases and J by 5 bases. The CDR3 nucleotides are TGTGCCACAGGACAGGTAGATAATTCACCCCTCCACTTT. The encoded protein is CATGQVDNSPLHF.

The CDR3 DNA sequence: TGTGCCAGCAGAGGACAGGGGGCATTAGGCACTGAAGCTTTCTTT. Its protein product is CASRGQGALGTEAFF. The chain is built from TRBV6-5 and TRBJ1-1; 11 bases are a match to TRBD1. The CDR3 is made up of 15 amino acids. Germline CDR1 and CDR2: MNHEY and SVGAGI. V was pared by 6 bases and J by 4 bases, with 7 bases of the junction left unmatched.

The J gene is TRBJ2-2, the V gene TRBV7-6; 8 bases fit TRBD2. Germline CDR1 reads SGHVS; CDR2 reads FNYEAQ. V shed 2 bases and J 7 bases; nucleotides not matched to a gene: 6. The CDR3 consists of 15 residues. DNA of the CDR3: TGTGCCAGCAGCTTACTAGCGGGCTTCGGCGGGGAGCTGTTTTTT. Translated: CASSLLAGFGGELFF.

V usage is TRBV19 and J usage is TRBJ1-2, with D possibly TRBD1 on 6 matching bases. The V and J ends lost 7 bases and 7 bases respectively, with 19 bases between them. The CDR3 has 14 residues. CDR1 and CDR2 (germline): LNHDA, SQIVND (reference sequence). This chain's CDR3 is CASILDRRIGGYTF. The CDR3 DNA reads TGTGCCAGTATCTTAGACAGGAGAATTGGTGGCTACACCTTC.